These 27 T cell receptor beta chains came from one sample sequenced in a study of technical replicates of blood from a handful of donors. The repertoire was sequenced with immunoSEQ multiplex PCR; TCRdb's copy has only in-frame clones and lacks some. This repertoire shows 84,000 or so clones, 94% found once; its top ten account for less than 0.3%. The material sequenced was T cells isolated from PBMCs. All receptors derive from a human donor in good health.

The CDR3 coding sequence is TGTGCCAGCAGTTACGGGGCCGACGGGGGTGGAACCCAGTACTTC. Its protein product is CASSYGADGGGTQYF. The chain uses TRBV6-5 and TRBJ2-5, with D perhaps TRBD2 (6 bases). Trimming cost V 2 bases and J 8 bases, with 18 bases left between them. The CDR3 contains 15 residues. Germline CDR1 is MNHEY and CDR2 is SVGAGI.

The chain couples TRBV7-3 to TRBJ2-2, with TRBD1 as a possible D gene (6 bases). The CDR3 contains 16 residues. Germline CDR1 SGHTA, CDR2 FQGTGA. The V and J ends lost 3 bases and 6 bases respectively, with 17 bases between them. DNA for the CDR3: TGTGCCAGCAGCTTTGTGTCAGGGGCCTCCCCCGGGGAGCTGTTTTTT. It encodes CASSFVSGASPGELFF.

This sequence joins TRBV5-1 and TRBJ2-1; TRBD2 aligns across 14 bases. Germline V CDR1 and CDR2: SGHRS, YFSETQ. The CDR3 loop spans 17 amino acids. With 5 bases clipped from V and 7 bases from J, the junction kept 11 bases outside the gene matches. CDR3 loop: CASSIAVGTSGSNEQFF. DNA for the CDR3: TGCGCCAGCAGTATCGCAGTGGGGACTAGCGGGAGTAATGAGCAGTTCTTC.

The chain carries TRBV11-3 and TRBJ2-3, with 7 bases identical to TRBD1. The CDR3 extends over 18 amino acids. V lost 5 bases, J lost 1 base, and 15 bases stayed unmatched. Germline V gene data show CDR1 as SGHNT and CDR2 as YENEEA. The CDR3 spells CASSQTRIQGPGTDTQYF. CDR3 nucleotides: TGTGCCAGCAGCCAAACTCGGATACAGGGGCCTGGCACAGATACGCAGTATTTT. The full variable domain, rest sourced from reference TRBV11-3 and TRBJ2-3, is EAGVVQSPRYKIIEKKQPVAFWCNPISGHNTLYWYLQNLGQGPELLIRYENEEAVDDSQLPKDRFSAERLKGVDSTLKIQPAELGDSAVYLCASSQTRIQGPGTDTQYFGPGTRLTVL.

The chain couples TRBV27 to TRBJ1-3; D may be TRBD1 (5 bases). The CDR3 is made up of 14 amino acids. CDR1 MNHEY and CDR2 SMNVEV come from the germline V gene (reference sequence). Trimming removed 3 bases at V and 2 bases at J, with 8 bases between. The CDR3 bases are TGTGCCAGCAGTTTTTCAGGGACTGGAAACACCATATATTTT. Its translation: CASSFSGTGNTIYF.

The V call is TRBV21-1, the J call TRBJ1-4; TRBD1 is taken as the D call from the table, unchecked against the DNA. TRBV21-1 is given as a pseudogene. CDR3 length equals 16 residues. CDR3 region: CASSKAQTDCYEKLFF. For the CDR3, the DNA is TGTGCCAGCAGCAAAGCCCAGACAGATTGCTATGAAAAACTGTTTTTT.

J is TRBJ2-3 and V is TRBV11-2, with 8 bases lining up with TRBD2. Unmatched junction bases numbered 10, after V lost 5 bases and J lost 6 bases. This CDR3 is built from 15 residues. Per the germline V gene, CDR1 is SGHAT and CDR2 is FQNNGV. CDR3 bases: TGTGCCAGCAGCACACTAGCGGTACCCCACGATACGCAGTATTTT. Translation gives CASSTLAVPHDTQYF.

The CDR3 DNA reads TGCGCCAGCAGCGGAGAGTATCAAGAGACCCAGTACTTC. Translating it yields CASSGEYQETQYF. The rearrangement uses TRBV4-1 and TRBJ2-5; D is unclear. Trimming cost V 5 bases and J 2 bases, with 9 bases left between them. The germline V gene encodes CDR1 MGHRA and CDR2 YSYEKL. The CDR3 is 13 residues long.

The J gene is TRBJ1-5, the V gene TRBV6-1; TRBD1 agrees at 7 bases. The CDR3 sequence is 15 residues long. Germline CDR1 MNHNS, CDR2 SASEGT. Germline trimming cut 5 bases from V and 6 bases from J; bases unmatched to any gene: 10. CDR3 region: CASSPPTGWLQPQHF. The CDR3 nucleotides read TGTGCCAGCAGTCCACCGACAGGGTGGCTTCAGCCCCAGCATTTT.

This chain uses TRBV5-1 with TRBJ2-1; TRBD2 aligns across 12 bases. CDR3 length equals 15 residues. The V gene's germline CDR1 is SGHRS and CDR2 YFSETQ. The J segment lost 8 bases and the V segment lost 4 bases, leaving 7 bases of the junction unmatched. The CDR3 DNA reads TGCGCCAGCAGCACCAGGACTAGCGGGGTGGATGAGCAGTTCTTC. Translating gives CASSTRTSGVDEQFF.

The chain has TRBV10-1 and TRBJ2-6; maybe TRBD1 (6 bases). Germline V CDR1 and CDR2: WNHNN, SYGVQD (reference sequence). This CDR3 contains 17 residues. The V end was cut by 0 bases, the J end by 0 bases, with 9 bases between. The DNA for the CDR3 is TGCGCCAGCAGTGAGTCTGGGACAATCTCTGGGGCCAACGTCCTGACTTTC. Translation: CASSESGTISGANVLTF.

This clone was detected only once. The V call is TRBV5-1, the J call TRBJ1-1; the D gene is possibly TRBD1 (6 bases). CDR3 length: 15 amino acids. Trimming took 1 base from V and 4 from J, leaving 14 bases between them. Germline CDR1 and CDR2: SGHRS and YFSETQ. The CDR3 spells CASSLRGRGITEAFF. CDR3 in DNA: TGCGCCAGCAGCTTGAGGGGAAGGGGGATCACTGAAGCTTTCTTT. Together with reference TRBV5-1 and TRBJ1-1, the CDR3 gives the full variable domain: KAGVTQTPRYLIKTRGQQVTLSCSPISGHRSVSWYQQTPGQGLQFLFEYFSETQRNKGNFPGRFSGRQFSNSRSEMNVSTLELGDSALYLCASSLRGRGITEAFFGQGTRLTVV.

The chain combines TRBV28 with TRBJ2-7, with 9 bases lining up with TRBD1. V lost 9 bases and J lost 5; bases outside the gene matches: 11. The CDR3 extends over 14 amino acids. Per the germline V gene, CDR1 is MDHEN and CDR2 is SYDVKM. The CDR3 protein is CASNADRGIDEQYF. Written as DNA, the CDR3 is TGTGCCAGTAATGCGGACAGGGGTATCGACGAGCAGTACTTC.

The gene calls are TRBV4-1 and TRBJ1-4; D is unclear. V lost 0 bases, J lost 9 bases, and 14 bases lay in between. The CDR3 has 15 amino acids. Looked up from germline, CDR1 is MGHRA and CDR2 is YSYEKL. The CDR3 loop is CASSQEADRVKKLFF. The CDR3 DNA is TGCGCCAGCAGCCAAGAAGCGGACCGGGTTAAAAAACTGTTTTTT.

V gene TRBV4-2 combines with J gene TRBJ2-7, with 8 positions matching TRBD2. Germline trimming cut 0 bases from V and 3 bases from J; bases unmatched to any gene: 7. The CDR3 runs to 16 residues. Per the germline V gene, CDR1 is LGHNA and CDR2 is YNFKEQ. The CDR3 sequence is CASSQELEGLDYEQYF. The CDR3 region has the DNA TGTGCCAGCAGCCAAGAACTAGAGGGACTAGACTACGAGCAGTACTTC.

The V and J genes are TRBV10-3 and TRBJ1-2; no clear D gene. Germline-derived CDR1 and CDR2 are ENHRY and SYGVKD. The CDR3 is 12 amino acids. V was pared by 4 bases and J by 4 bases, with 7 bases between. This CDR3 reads CAISGGTYGYTF. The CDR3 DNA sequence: TGTGCCATCAGTGGAGGAACCTATGGCTACACCTTC.

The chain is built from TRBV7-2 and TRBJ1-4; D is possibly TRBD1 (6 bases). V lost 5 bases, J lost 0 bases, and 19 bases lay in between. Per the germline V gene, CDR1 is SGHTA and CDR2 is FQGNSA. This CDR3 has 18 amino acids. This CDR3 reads CASSLQGQFGATNEKLFF. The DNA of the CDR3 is TGTGCCAGCAGCCTACAAGGACAGTTTGGGGCAACTAATGAAAAACTGTTTTTT.

The CDR3 DNA is TGTGCCAGCAGCTTGTCGAATGAAAAACTGTTTTTT. This sequence encodes CASSLSNEKLFF. The chain has TRBV11-1 and TRBJ1-4; unclear D gene. The germline CDR1 and CDR2 sequences are SGHAT and FQDESV (reference sequence). The length of the CDR3 is 12 residues. Trimming stripped 3 bases from V and 5 bases from J, with 4 bases between.

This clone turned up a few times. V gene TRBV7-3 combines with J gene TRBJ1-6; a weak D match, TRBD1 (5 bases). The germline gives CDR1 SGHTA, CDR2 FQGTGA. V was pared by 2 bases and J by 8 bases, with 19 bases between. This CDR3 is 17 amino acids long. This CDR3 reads CASSLYGPRARDSPLHF. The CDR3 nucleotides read TGTGCCAGCAGCTTATATGGGCCCAGGGCCCGGGATTCACCCCTCCACTTT.

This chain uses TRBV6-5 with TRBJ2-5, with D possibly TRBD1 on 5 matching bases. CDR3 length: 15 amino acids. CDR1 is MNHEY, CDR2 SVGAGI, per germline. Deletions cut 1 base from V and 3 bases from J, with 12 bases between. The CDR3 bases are TGTGCCAGCAGTTACTGGGGCCAGGGAAAAGAGACCCAGTACTTC. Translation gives CASSYWGQGKETQYF.

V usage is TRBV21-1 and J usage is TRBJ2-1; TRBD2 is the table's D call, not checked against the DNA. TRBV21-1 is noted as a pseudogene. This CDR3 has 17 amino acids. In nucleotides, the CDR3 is TGTGCCAGCAGCAAAGTAGGGCGGGAGTCTCCCTACAATGAGCAGTTCTTC. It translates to CASSKVGRESPYNEQFF.

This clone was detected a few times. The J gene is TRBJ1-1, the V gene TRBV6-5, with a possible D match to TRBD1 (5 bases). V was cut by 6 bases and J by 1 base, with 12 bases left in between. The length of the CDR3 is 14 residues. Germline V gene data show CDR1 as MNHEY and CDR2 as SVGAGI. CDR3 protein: CASRKPTENTEAFF. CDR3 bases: TGTGCCAGCAGAAAACCGACAGAGAACACTGAAGCTTTCTTT.

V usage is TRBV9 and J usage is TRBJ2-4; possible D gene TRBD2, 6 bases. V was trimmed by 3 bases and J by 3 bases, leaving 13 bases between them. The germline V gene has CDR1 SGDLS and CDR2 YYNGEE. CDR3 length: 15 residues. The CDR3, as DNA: TGTGCCAGCAGCGCCGCGGGATTCGACAAAAACATTCAGTACTTC. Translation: CASSAAGFDKNIQYF.

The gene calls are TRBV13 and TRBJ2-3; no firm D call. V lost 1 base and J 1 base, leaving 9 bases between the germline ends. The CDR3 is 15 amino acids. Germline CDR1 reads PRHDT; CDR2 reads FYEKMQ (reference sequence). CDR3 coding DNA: TGTGCCAGCAGCTTAGCTGGAGAACGCACAGATACGCAGTATTTT. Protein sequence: CASSLAGERTDTQYF.

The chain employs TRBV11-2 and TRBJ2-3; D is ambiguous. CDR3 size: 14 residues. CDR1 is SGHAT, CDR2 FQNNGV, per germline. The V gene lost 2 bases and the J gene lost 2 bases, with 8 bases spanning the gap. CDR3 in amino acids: CASSLSPHTDTQYF. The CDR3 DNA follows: TGTGCCAGCAGCTTATCCCCCCACACAGATACGCAGTATTTT.

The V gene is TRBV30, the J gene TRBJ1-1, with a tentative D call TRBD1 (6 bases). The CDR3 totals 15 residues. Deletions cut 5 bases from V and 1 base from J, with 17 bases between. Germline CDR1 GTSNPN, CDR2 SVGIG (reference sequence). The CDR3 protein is CAWAGTPSWNTEAFF. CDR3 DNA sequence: TGTGCCTGGGCCGGGACACCTTCATGGAACACTGAAGCTTTCTTT.

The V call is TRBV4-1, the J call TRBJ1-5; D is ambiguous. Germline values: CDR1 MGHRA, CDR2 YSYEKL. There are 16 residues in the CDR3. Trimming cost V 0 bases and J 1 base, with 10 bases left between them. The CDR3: CASSQETQLSNQPQHF. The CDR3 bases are TGCGCCAGCAGCCAAGAAACACAGTTGAGCAATCAGCCCCAGCATTTT.